This record looks at one TCR beta chain sequence and its context. The ends lost 4 bases at V and 3 bases at J; junction bases unmatched: 7. CDR1 is GTSNPN and CDR2 is SVGIG in the germline V gene (reference sequence). The CDR3 is 14 amino acids. Source study methods: Quantification of nucleated cells was approximated via reference gene primer amplification. The protocol was immunoSEQ multiplex PCR, while the TCRdb copy is restricted to in-frame clones and leaves out a portion. V and J calls and clone size are as listed in that table; D and trimming were resolved from the DNA. The sample has over 150,000 clones; around nine tenths are singletons. The data are from a study of blood T cell repertoires in COVID-19. At the level of the study: There were acute and convalescent COVID-19 samples, and they came from the United States, Italy and Spain. Sources were T cells, B-cell-depleted T cells, or PBMCs; the material itself was cDNA or gDNA.

Input material: peripheral blood. The gene calls are TRBV30 and TRBJ2-3; 7 nucleotides align to TRBD2. The clonotype was recovered from a man younger than 45 with acute or convalescent COVID-19. The CDR3 bases are TGTGCCTGGACCGGGACTAAAGTTACAGATACGCAGTATTTT. Translating it yields CAWTGTKVTDTQYF.